This TCR beta chain was identified in a study of control samples from healthy donors and cancer patients. V dropped 1 base and J dropped 7 bases, with 7 bases sitting between them. Germline loops: CDR1 LGHDT, CDR2 YNNKEL (reference sequence). The CDR3 runs 12 residues. Sequencing was performed with immunoSEQ multiplex PCR; in TCRdb, only in-frame clones are kept and a portion is missing. The table records about 75,000 clones, around 95% of them present only once. The origin of this receptor is a woman aged 40-49 years in good health. This chain links TRBV3-1 (or the pseudogene TRBV3-2) with TRBJ1-2, with D unclear. Sequenced input: blood. CDR3 residues: CASSQAEIGYTF. CDR3 DNA sequence: TGTGCCAGCAGCCAAGCAGAGATTGGCTACACCTTC.